This T cell receptor beta chain was sequenced in a study of early T cells in non-severe SARS-CoV-2 infection. Study at large: Bulk RNA isolated from unsorted whole blood underwent sequencing; chains were not paired. Study-wide results and limits: Missing private and CD4 specificities, VDJdb matching favored anti-spike CD8 responses.

Comments on this clonotype: Its antigen is unidentified.

Germline loops: CDR1 SGHTA, CDR2 FQGNSA. V lost 5 bases to trimming and J lost 11 bases; unmatched junction nucleotides: 9. This CDR3 has 13 residues. MiXCR was run by TCRdb on the 5' RACE reads, yielding one entry per CDR3 protein. The sample holds some 64,000 distinct CDR3 sequences, approximately 9.1% seen once. This receptor was obtained from an adult who was a healthcare worker with PCR-confirmed SARS-CoV-2 infection or an uninfected control (not recorded which). This specimen consisted of whole blood, obtained at baseline. V is TRBV7-2 and J is TRBJ2-1; 7 bases line up with TRBD1. The CDR3 coding sequence is TGTGCCAGCAGCACCCCAGACAGGGATAAGCAGTTCTTC. As protein: CASSTPDRDKQFF.